Listed below are T cell receptor beta chains from one sample, sequenced in a study of T cell repertoires in cytomegalovirus infection. TCRdb processed the reads anew with MiXCR; each CDR3 protein has one entry. The sample includes hundreds of thousands of distinct CDR3 sequences, roughly 28% of them seen just once. Their antigens remain unidentified. The sequencing used cultured PBMCs, collected from culture after CMV antigen stimulation. These receptors all come from a human donor in good health (CMV status not recorded). Some clones in this sample may be carry-over from other donors' samples. CDR3s include the opening cysteine and the closing phenylalanine or tryptophan. D genes are given only for firm matches. Clone size is not always given. Where it is, it says once, few, many or a class for expanded clones.

J: TRBJ1-5
D: NA
size: few
V: TRBV28
CDR3: CASRPLGKNQPQHF
DNA: TGTGCCAGCAGGCCCCTGGGCAAAAATCAGCCCCAGCATTTT

J: TRBJ2-5
D: NA
size: NA
V: TRBV24-1
CDR3: CATSGGGTVQETQYF
DNA: TGTGCCACCAGTGGAGGCGGGACAGTACAAGAGACCCAGTACTTC

J: TRBJ2-7
D: NA
size: NA
V: TRBV28
CDR3: CASSPRVSELGQYF
DNA: TGTGCCAGCAGTCCCCGAGTGTCAGAGCTAGGGCAGTACTTC

J: TRBJ1-1
D: TRBD1
size: NA
V: TRBV11-2
CDR3: CASSLDRTWDSVMNTEAFF
DNA: TGTGCCAGCAGCTTAGATCGTACGTGGGACAGCGTAATGAACACTGAAGCTTTCTTT

J: TRBJ1-2
D: NA
size: NA
V: TRBV2
CDR3: CASSQGLDGYTF
DNA: TGTGCCAGCAGCCAGGGCCTAGATGGCTACACCTTC

J: TRBJ1-4
D: TRBD1
size: many
V: TRBV7-2
CDR3: CASSGGTGGATNEKLFF
DNA: TGTGCCAGCAGCGGTGGGACAGGGGGCGCGACTAATGAAAAACTGTTTTTT

J: TRBJ2-3
D: TRBD2
size: once
V: TRBV20-1
CDR3: CSAMWLREDTQYF
DNA: TGCAGTGCTATGTGGCTGCGGGAGGATACGCAGTATTTT

J: TRBJ2-7
D: TRBD2
size: NA
V: TRBV11-1
CDR3: CASSNGLAYEQYF
DNA: TGTGCCAGCAGCAACGGACTAGCGTACGAGCAGTACTTC

J: TRBJ2-3
D: NA
size: NA
V: TRBV24-1
CDR3: CATSDLGGSGTDTQYF
DNA: TGTGCCACCAGTGATTTAGGGGGTAGCGGCACAGATACGCAGTATTTT

J: TRBJ1-5
D: TRBD1
size: NA
V: TRBV4-2
CDR3: CASSQGQGSNQPQHF
DNA: TGTGCCAGCAGCCAAGGACAGGGAAGCAATCAGCCCCAGCATTTT

J: TRBJ2-1
D: TRBD2
size: medium-sized
V: TRBV19
CDR3: CASRRLAGDPYNEQFF
DNA: TGTGCCAGTAGAAGACTAGCGGGAGACCCCTACAATGAGCAGTTCTTC

J: TRBJ2-7
D: TRBD2
size: NA
V: TRBV6-1
CDR3: CASSSPRVAGTHEQYF
DNA: TGTGCCAGCAGTTCCCCTCGGGTAGCGGGAACCCACGAGCAGTACTTC

J: TRBJ2-1
D: TRBD2
size: NA
V: TRBV7-3
CDR3: CASSPQLAGDLNEQFF
DNA: TGTGCCAGCAGCCCTCAACTAGCGGGAGACCTCAATGAGCAGTTCTTC

J: TRBJ1-6
D: NA
size: NA
V: TRBV24-1
CDR3: CATSESGKRSPLHF
DNA: TGTGCCACCAGTGAAAGTGGGAAGAGATCACCCCTCCACTTT

J: TRBJ1-2
D: TRBD1
size: NA
V: TRBV7-9
CDR3: CASSLLDRDYGYTF
DNA: TGTGCCAGCAGCTTACTAGACAGGGACTATGGCTACACCTTC

J: TRBJ1-4
D: NA
size: NA
V: TRBV2
CDR3: CASAYLKVNEKLFF
DNA: TGTGCCAGCGCTTACCTGAAGGTGAATGAAAAACTGTTTTTT

J: TRBJ1-1
D: NA
size: few
V: TRBV4-1
CDR3: CASSQGQQYMNTEAFF
DNA: TGCGCCAGCAGCCAAGGGCAGCAGTACATGAACACTGAAGCTTTCTTT

J: TRBJ2-1
D: TRBD1
size: few
V: TRBV19
CDR3: CASTGQDTYNEQFF
DNA: TGTGCCAGTACTGGACAGGATACCTACAATGAGCAGTTCTTC

J: TRBJ1-2
D: NA
size: few
V: TRBV18
CDR3: CASSPRAEVNYGYTF
DNA: TGTGCCAGCTCACCACGGGCCGAAGTAAACTATGGCTACACCTTC

J: TRBJ2-1
D: NA
size: few
V: TRBV29-1
CDR3: CSVEGRPGNEQFF
DNA: TGCAGCGTTGAAGGCCGGCCCGGGAATGAGCAGTTCTTC

J: TRBJ2-3
D: TRBD1
size: NA
V: TRBV24-1
CDR3: CATSDQDRGPDTQYF
DNA: TGTGCCACCAGTGACCAGGACAGGGGACCAGATACGCAGTATTTT

J: TRBJ2-7
D: TRBD1
size: few
V: TRBV6-1
CDR3: CASSLTGTGKYEQYF
DNA: TGTGCCAGCAGCTTGACCGGGACAGGGAAGTACGAGCAGTACTTC

J: TRBJ2-7
D: TRBD2
size: few
V: TRBV28
CDR3: CASLSTSGSYEQYF
DNA: TGTGCCAGCCTATCGACTAGCGGCTCCTACGAGCAGTACTTC

J: TRBJ1-2
D: NA
size: NA
V: TRBV7-2
CDR3: CASSLDRLGGYTF
DNA: TGTGCCAGCAGCTTAGATCGGCTCGGGGGCTACACCTTC

J: TRBJ1-2
D: NA
size: few
V: TRBV6-6
CDR3: CASSYSKFAGYGYTF
DNA: TGTGCCAGCAGTTACTCGAAGTTCGCCGGCTATGGCTACACCTTC

J: TRBJ1-1
D: NA
size: NA
V: TRBV12-3/TRBV12-4
CDR3: CASSYQYTEAFF
DNA: TGTGCCAGCAGTTACCAGTACACTGAAGCTTTCTTT

J: TRBJ1-1
D: TRBD1
size: few
V: TRBV19
CDR3: CASRYRGQGEAFF
DNA: TGTGCCAGTAGGTACAGGGGGCAGGGTGAAGCTTTCTTT

J: TRBJ2-3
D: NA
size: NA
V: TRBV5-5
CDR3: CASSLGPQVTDTQYF
DNA: TGTGCCAGCAGCTTGGGACCACAGGTCACAGATACGCAGTATTTT

J: TRBJ2-7
D: NA
size: few
V: TRBV6-1
CDR3: CASSERGVAMVYEQYF
DNA: TGTGCCAGCAGTGAACGAGGGGTCGCAATGGTCTACGAGCAGTACTTC

J: TRBJ1-1
D: TRBD1
size: few
V: TRBV12-3/TRBV12-4
CDR3: CASSLGGDRGNTEAFF
DNA: TGTGCCAGCAGTTTAGGGGGAGACAGGGGGAACACTGAAGCTTTCTTT

J: TRBJ1-4
D: TRBD1
size: few
V: TRBV7-2
CDR3: CASSSDRGSNEKLFF
DNA: TGTGCCAGCAGCTCCGACAGGGGATCTAATGAAAAACTGTTTTTT

J: TRBJ2-5
D: TRBD2
size: NA
V: TRBV28
CDR3: CASSFGLAGKETQYF
DNA: TGTGCCAGCAGTTTCGGACTAGCGGGAAAAGAGACCCAGTACTTC

J: TRBJ1-6
D: NA
size: few
V: TRBV6-6
CDR3: CASSYSLSAPLHF
DNA: TGTGCCAGCAGTTACTCTCTCTCGGCACCCCTCCACTTT

J: TRBJ2-5
D: NA
size: NA
V: TRBV5-6
CDR3: CASSFPSAPPETQYF
DNA: TGTGCCAGCAGCTTCCCTAGCGCCCCCCCGGAGACCCAGTACTTC

J: TRBJ2-7
D: NA
size: NA
V: TRBV7-6
CDR3: CASSSKTRAYEQYF
DNA: TGTGCCAGCAGCTCTAAGACGAGGGCCTACGAGCAGTACTTC

J: TRBJ1-5
D: NA
size: many
V: TRBV7-2
CDR3: CASSLNGAMGQPQHF
DNA: TGTGCCAGCAGCTTGAATGGAGCGATGGGCCAGCCCCAGCATTTT

J: TRBJ2-2
D: TRBD1
size: few
V: TRBV27
CDR3: CASSGQGATGELFF
DNA: TGTGCCAGCAGCGGACAGGGGGCAACCGGGGAGCTGTTTTTT

J: TRBJ1-2
D: NA
size: few
V: TRBV7-8
CDR3: CASTLTGGYTF
DNA: TGTGCCAGTACCCTAACGGGAGGCTACACCTTC

J: TRBJ1-2
D: NA
size: once
V: TRBV29-1
CDR3: CSVEDRGYGYTF
DNA: TGCAGCGTTGAAGACAGGGGCTATGGCTACACCTTC

J: TRBJ1-2
D: NA
size: few
V: TRBV6-1
CDR3: CASNSALYGYTF
DNA: TGTGCCAGCAACTCGGCTTTATATGGCTACACCTTC

J: TRBJ2-3
D: NA
size: few
V: TRBV11-2
CDR3: CASSVTGLRKADTQYF
DNA: TGTGCCAGCAGCGTGACAGGACTCCGAAAAGCAGATACGCAGTATTTT

J: TRBJ2-5
D: TRBD2
size: few
V: TRBV20-1
CDR3: CSARYSGGDETQYF
DNA: TGCAGTGCTAGGTACAGCGGGGGAGATGAGACCCAGTACTTC

J: TRBJ2-7
D: TRBD1
size: NA
V: TRBV18
CDR3: CASSPRTGESHEQYF
DNA: TGTGCCAGCTCACCCAGGACAGGGGAATCCCACGAGCAGTACTTC

J: TRBJ2-7
D: TRBD1
size: NA
V: TRBV11-2
CDR3: CASSPTGQRQYF
DNA: TGTGCCAGCAGCCCGACAGGGCAGAGGCAGTACTTC

J: TRBJ2-5
D: NA
size: NA
V: TRBV28
CDR3: CASLGGDNQETQYF
DNA: TGTGCCAGCCTTGGGGGTGACAACCAAGAGACCCAGTACTTC

J: TRBJ1-1
D: NA
size: NA
V: TRBV3-1
CDR3: CASSQVSGGRRNTEAFF
DNA: TGTGCCAGCAGCCAGGTCTCTGGCGGGCGCAGGAACACTGAAGCTTTCTTT

J: TRBJ2-7
D: NA
size: few
V: TRBV28
CDR3: CASSFRGGSYEQYF
DNA: TGTGCCAGCAGTTTCAGGGGAGGCTCCTACGAGCAGTACTTC

J: TRBJ2-1
D: TRBD2
size: NA
V: TRBV20-1
CDR3: CSARGTSGGHNEQFF
DNA: TGCAGTGCTAGAGGGACTAGCGGGGGGCACAATGAGCAGTTCTTC

J: TRBJ2-1
D: NA
size: NA
V: TRBV6-1
CDR3: CASSELKGSSYNEQFF
DNA: TGTGCCAGCAGTGAATTGAAAGGGAGCTCCTACAATGAGCAGTTCTTC

J: TRBJ2-1
D: NA
size: NA
V: TRBV29-1
CDR3: CSVEELLYNEQFF
DNA: TGCAGCGTTGAGGAGCTCCTTTACAATGAGCAGTTCTTC

J: TRBJ2-1
D: TRBD2
size: NA
V: TRBV7-8
CDR3: CASSPRGGTSGYNEQFF
DNA: TGTGCCAGCAGCCCGAGGGGGGGGACTAGCGGTTACAATGAGCAGTTCTTC

J: TRBJ1-3
D: NA
size: NA
V: TRBV6-6
CDR3: CASSYSDSGNTIYF
DNA: TGTGCCAGCAGTTACTCTGACTCTGGAAACACCATATATTTT

J: TRBJ2-2
D: NA
size: once
V: TRBV5-4
CDR3: CASSSDFLNTGELFF
DNA: TGTGCCAGCAGCTCGGATTTCCTCAACACCGGGGAGCTGTTTTTT

J: TRBJ2-2
D: NA
size: NA
V: TRBV7-9
CDR3: CASSSGTGANTGELFF
DNA: TGTGCCAGCAGCTCAGGGACTGGCGCGAACACCGGGGAGCTGTTTTTT

J: TRBJ1-6
D: NA
size: NA
V: TRBV2
CDR3: CAREGSYNSPLHF
DNA: TGTGCCAGAGAGGGCTCCTATAATTCACCCCTCCACTTT

J: TRBJ1-1
D: NA
size: NA
V: TRBV6-2/TRBV6-3
CDR3: CASSYGQRNTEAFF
DNA: TGTGCCAGCAGTTACGGTCAAAGGAACACTGAAGCTTTCTTT

J: TRBJ2-7
D: TRBD1
size: NA
V: TRBV7-2
CDR3: CASSSRQGSTYEQYF
DNA: TGTGCCAGCAGCTCTCGACAGGGGTCTACCTACGAGCAGTACTTC

J: TRBJ1-1
D: NA
size: few
V: TRBV7-2
CDR3: CASSRGQGATEAFF
DNA: TGTGCCAGCAGCCGGGGGCAGGGAGCGACTGAAGCTTTCTTT

J: TRBJ2-1
D: TRBD1
size: NA
V: TRBV6-2/TRBV6-3
CDR3: CASREDRVRVEQFF
DNA: TGTGCCAGCAGAGAGGACAGGGTGCGGGTCGAGCAGTTCTTC

J: TRBJ1-2
D: TRBD1
size: few
V: TRBV12-3/TRBV12-4
CDR3: CASSLTGDGYTF
DNA: TGTGCCAGCAGTCTAACAGGGGACGGCTACACCTTC